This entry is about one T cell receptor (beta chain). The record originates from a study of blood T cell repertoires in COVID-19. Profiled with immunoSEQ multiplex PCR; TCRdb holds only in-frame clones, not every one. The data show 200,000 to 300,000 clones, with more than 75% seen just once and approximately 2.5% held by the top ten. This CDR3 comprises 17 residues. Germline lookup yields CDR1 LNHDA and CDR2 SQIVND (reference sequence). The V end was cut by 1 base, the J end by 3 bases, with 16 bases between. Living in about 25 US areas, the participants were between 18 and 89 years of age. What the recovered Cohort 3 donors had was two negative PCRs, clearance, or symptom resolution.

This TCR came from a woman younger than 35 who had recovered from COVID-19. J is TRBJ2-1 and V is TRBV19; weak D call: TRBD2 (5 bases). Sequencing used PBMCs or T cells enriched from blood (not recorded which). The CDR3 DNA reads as TGTGCCAGTAGTATAGCCTTTACTAGTCCCCTCTACAATGAGCAGTTCTTC. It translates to CASSIAFTSPLYNEQFF.